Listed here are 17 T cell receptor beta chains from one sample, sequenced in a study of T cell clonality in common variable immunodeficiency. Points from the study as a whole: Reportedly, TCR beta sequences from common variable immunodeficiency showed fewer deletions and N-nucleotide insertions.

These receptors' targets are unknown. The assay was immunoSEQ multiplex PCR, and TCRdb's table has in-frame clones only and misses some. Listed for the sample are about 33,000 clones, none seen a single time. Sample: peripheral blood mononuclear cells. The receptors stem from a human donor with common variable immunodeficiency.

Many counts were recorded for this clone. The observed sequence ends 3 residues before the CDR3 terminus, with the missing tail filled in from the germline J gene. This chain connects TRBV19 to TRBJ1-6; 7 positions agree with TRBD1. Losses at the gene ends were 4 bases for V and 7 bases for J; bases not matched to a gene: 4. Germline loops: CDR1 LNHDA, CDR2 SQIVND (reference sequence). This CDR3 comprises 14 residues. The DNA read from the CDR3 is TGTGCCAGTAGTAAAGGGACAGAAAATTCACCC. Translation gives CASSKGTENSP. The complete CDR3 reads CASSKGTENSPLHF.

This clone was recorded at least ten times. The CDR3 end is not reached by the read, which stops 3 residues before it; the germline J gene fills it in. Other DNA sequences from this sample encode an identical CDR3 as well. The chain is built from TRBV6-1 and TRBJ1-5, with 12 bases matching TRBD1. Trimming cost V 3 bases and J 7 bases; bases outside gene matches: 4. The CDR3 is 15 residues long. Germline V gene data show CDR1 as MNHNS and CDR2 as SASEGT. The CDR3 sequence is CASSEGTGGGQPQHF. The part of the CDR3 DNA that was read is TGTGCCAGCAGTGAGGGGACAGGGGGCGGCCAGCCC.

The DNA read from the CDR3 is TGTGCCAGCAGCCAGGAACGGGACAAGAACACTGAA. This translates into CASSQERDKNTE. The full CDR3 protein is CASSQERDKNTEAFF. The chain combines TRBV7-6 with TRBJ1-1, with a possible D match to TRBD1 (6 bases). The read finishes 3 residues shy of the CDR3 end, and the germline J gene is used to complete it. This CDR3 has 15 amino acids. Deletions cut 5 bases from V and 1 base from J, with 14 bases between. Germline-derived CDR1 and CDR2 are SGHVS and FNYEAQ.

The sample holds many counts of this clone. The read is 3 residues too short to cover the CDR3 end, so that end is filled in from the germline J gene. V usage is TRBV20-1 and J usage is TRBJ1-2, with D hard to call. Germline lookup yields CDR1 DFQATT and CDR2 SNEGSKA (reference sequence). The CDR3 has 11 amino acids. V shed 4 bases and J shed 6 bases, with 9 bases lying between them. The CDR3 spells CSAMVANGYTF. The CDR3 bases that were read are TGCAGTGCTATGGTAGCGAATGGC.

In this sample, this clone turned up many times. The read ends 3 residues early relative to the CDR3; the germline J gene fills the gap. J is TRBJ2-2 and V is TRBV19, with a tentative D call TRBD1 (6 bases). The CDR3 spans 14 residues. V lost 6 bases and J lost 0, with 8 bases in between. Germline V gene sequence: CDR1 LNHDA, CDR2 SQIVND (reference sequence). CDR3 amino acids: CASRGAANTGELFF. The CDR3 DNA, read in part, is TGTGCCAGTAGGGGGGCCGCGAACACCGGGGAG.

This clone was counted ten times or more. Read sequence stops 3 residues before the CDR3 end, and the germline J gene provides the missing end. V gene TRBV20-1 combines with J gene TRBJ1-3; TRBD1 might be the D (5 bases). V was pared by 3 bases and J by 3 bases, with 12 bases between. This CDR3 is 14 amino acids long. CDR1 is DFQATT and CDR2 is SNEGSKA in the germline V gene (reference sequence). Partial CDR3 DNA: TGCAGTGCTAGCCTCGGACACCTTGGAAACACC. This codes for CSASLGHLGNT. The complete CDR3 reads CSASLGHLGNTIYF.

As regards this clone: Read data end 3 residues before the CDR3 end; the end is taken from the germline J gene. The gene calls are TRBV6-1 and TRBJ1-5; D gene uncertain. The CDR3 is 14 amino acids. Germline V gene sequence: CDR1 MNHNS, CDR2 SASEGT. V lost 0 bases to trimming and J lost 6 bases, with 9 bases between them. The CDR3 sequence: CASSEARSAQPQHF. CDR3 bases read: TGTGCCAGCAGTGAAGCGAGGTCCGCTCAGCCC.

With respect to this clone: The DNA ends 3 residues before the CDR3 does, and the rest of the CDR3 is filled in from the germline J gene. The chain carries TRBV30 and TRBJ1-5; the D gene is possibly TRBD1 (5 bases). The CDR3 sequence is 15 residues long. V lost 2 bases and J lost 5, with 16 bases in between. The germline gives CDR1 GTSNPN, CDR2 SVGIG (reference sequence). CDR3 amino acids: CAWSRIGTLDQPQHF. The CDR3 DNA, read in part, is TGTGCCTGGAGTCGGATCGGGACTCTAGATCAGCCC.

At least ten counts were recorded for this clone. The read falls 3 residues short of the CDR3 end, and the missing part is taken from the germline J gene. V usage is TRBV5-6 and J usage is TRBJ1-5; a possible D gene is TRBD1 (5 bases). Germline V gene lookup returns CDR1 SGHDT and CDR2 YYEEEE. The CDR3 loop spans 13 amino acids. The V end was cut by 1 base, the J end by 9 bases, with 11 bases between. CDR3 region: CASSLSGDTPQHF. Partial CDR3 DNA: TGTGCCAGCAGCTTGTCGGGGGATACGCCC.

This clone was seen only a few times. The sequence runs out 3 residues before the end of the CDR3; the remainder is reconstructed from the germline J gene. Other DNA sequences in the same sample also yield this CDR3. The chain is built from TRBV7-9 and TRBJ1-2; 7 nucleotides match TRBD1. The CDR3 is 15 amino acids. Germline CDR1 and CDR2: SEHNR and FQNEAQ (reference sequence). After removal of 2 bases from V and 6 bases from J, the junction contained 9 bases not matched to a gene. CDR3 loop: CASSLNEGGVNGYTF. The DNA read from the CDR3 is TGTGCCAGCAGCTTAAATGAAGGGGGCGTGAATGGC.

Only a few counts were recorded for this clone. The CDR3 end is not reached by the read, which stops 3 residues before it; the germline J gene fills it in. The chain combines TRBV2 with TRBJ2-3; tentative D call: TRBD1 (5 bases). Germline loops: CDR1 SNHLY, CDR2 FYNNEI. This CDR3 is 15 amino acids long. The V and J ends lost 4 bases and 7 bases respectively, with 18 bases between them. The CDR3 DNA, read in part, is TGTGCCAGCAGTGCCGACAGTGCTGAAGCAAATACG. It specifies CASSADSAEANT. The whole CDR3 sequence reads CASSADSAEANTQYF.

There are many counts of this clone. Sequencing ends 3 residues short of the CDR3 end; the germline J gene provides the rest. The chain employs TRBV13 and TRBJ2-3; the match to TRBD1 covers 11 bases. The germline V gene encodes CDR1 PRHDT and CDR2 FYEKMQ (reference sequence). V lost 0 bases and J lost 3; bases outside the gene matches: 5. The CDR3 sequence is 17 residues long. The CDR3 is CASSLGDRGLGTDTQYF. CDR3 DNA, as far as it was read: TGTGCCAGCAGCTTAGGGGACAGGGGGCTTGGAACAGATACG.

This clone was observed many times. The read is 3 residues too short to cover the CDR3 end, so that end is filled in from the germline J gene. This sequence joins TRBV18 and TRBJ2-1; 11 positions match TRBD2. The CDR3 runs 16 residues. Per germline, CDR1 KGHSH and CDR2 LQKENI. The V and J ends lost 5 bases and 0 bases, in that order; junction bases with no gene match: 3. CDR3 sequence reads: CASSDTSGSSYNEQFF. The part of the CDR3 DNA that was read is TGTGCCAGCTCAGATACTAGCGGGAGCTCCTACAATGAG.

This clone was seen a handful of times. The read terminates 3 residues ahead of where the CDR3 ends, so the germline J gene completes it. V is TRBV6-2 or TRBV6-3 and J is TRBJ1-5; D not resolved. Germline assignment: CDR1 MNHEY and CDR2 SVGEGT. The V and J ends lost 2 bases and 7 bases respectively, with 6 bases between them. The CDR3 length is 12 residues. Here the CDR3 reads CASSYPGQPQHF. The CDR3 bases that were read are TGTGCCAGCAGTTACCCGGGGCAGCCC.

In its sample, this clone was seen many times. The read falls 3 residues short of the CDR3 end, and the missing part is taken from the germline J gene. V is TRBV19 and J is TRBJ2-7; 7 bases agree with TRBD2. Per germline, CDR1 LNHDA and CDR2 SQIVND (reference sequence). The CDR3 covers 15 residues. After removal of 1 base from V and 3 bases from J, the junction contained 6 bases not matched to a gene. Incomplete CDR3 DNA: TGTGCCAGTAGTATAGCAGCGGGGACGGACTACGAG. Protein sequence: CASSIAAGTDYE. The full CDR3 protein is CASSIAAGTDYEQYF.

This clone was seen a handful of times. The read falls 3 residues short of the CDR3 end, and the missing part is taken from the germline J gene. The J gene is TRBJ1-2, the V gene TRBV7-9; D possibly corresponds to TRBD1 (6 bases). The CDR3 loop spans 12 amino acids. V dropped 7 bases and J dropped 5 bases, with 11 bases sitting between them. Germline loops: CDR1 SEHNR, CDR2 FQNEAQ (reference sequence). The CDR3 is CASKDSIYGYTF. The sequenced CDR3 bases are TGTGCCAGCAAGGACAGTATTTATGGC.

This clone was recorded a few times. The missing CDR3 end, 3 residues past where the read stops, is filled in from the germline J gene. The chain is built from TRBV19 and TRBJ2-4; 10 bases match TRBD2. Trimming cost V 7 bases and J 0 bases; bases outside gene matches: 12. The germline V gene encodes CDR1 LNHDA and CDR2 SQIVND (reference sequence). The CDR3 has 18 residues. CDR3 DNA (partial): TGTGCCAGTACCCCAACTCTACTAGCGGGGTTAGCCAAAAACATT. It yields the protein CASTPTLLAGLAKNI. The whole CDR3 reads CASTPTLLAGLAKNIQYF.